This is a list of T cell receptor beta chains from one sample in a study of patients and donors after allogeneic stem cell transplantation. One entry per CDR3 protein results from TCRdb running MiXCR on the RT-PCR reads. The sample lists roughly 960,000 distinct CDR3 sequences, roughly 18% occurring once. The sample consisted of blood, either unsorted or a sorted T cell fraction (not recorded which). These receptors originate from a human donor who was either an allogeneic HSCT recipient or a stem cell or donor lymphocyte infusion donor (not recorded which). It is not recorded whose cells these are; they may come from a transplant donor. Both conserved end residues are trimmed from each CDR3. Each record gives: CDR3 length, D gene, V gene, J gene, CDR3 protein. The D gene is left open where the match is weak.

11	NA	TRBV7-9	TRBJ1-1	ASSLAEVHEAF
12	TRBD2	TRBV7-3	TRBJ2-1	ASSLAGGGYEQF
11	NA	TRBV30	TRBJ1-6	AWSGAENSPLH
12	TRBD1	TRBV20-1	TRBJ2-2	SARRTGDTGELF
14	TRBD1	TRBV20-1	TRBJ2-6	SAAQGEASGANVLT
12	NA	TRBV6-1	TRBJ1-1	ASRLGGVGTEAF
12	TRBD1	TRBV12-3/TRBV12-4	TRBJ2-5	ASSLARDSVPEY
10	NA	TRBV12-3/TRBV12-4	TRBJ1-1	ASSPQGSEAF
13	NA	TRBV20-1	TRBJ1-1	SARLAGSMNTEAF
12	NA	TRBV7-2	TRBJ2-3	ASITGSLTDTQY
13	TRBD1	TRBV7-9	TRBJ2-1	ASSSGTGASNEQF
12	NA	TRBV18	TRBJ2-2	ASSPRTFTGELF
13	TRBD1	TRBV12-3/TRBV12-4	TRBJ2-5	ASSLGQGSPETQY
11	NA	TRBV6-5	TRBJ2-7	ASSYLRNYEQY
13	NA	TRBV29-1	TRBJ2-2	SVIPGTANTGELF
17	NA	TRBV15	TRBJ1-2	ATSRGSSMWQGMNYGYT
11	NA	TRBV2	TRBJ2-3	ASTNRHTDTQY
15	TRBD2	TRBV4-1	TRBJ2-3	ASSQASGTSVTDTQY
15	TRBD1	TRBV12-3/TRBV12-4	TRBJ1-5	ASSFWDRGLGNQPQH
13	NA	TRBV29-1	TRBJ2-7	SVGTAGKLAYEQY